Listed below are T cell receptor beta chains from one sample, sequenced in a study of hypomethylating agent response in myelodysplastic syndrome. TCRdb's table, derived via immunoSEQ multiplex PCR, lists solely in-frame clones and lacks some. The sample records a few thousand clones, more than 70% being singletons. The sequenced sample was bone marrow, obtained before or after starting hypomethylating agent treatment for myelodysplastic syndrome (not recorded which). These receptors were obtained from a human donor with myelodysplastic syndrome. The CDR3 runs from the conserved cysteine through the conserved F or W. A D gene is named only where the DNA matches it firmly. Expanded clones get a size class; other rows say once, few or many, or leave the size out.

size	J	length	D	V	CDR3	DNA
once	TRBJ1-5	15	.	TRBV4-2	CASSLRGTGNQPQHF	TGTGCCAGCAGCTTGCGGGGCACCGGCAATCAGCCCCAGCATTTT
.	TRBJ2-7	15	TRBD1	TRBV27	CASSLGQHPSYEQYF	TGTGCCAGCAGTTTGGGACAGCATCCCTCCTACGAGCAGTACTTC
.	TRBJ2-2	16	TRBD2	TRBV11-3	CASSLEGGRQTGELFF	TGTGCCAGCAGCTTAGAGGGCGGGAGGCAAACCGGGGAGCTGTTTTTT
few	TRBJ1-1	15	.	TRBV5-5	CASSLVQGMGTEAFF	TGTGCCAGCAGCTTGGTCCAGGGTATGGGCACTGAAGCTTTCTTT
once	TRBJ1-1	16	TRBD1	TRBV19	CASSIVRTGKDTEAFF	TGTGCCAGTAGTATAGTCCGGACAGGGAAGGACACTGAAGCTTTCTTT
.	TRBJ2-2	16	TRBD2	TRBV5-4	CASASGGAGGTGELFF	TGTGCCAGCGCTAGCGGGGGGGCCGGAGGCACCGGGGAGCTGTTTTTT
.	TRBJ1-3	11	.	TRBV6-5	CASISRDTIYF	TGTGCCAGCATCTCCCGAGACACCATATATTTT
.	TRBJ2-2	13	.	TRBV28	CASSLVSTGELFF	TGTGCCAGCAGTTTAGTATCCACCGGGGAGCTGTTTTTT
.	TRBJ1-1	15	.	TRBV6-1	CASSAPEQGFTEAFF	TGTGCCAGCAGTGCCCCTGAACAGGGATTCACTGAAGCTTTCTTT
.	TRBJ2-7	16	TRBD2	TRBV11-3	CASSEVAGAVTYEQYF	TGTGCCAGCAGCGAGGTAGCGGGAGCTGTGACATACGAGCAGTACTTC
.	TRBJ1-1	13	.	TRBV7-6	CASSRRTNTEAFF	TGTGCCAGCAGCCGAAGGACGAACACTGAAGCTTTCTTT
.	TRBJ2-7	16	.	TRBV5-4	CASSLGGGSTGPEQYF	TGTGCCAGCAGCCTAGGGGGGGGCTCGACAGGGCCCGAGCAGTACTTC
.	TRBJ2-1	15	.	TRBV27	CASSLTRGLLNEQFF	TGTGCCAGCAGCCTAACCCGCGGGCTCCTCAATGAGCAGTTCTTC
.	TRBJ1-2	15	.	TRBV7-6	CASSLELGGGYGYTF	TGTGCCAGCAGCTTAGAACTCGGGGGCGGATATGGCTACACCTTC
once	TRBJ2-7	12	.	TRBV11-2	CASSLNRYEQYF	TGTGCCAGCAGCTTAAACCGCTACGAGCAGTACTTC
.	TRBJ2-3	15	.	TRBV5-1	CASSLDRPSTDTQYF	TGCGCCAGCAGCTTGGACAGGCCTAGCACAGATACGCAGTATTTT
.	TRBJ1-1	15	TRBD1	TRBV7-6	CASSLSTGVRTEAFF	TGTGCCAGCAGCTTATCGACAGGGGTGAGGACTGAAGCTTTCTTT
.	TRBJ1-3	16	TRBD1	TRBV19	CASSTPGQSTGNTIYF	TGTGCCAGTAGCACCCCGGGACAGAGCACTGGAAACACCATATATTTT
.	TRBJ1-4	15	TRBD1	TRBV6-6	CASSLTGQGPEKLFF	TGTGCCAGCAGTCTTACGGGACAGGGCCCTGAAAAACTGTTTTTT
.	TRBJ1-1	13	.	TRBV13	CASSRGWNTEAFF	TGTGCCAGCAGCCGGGGGTGGAACACTGAAGCTTTCTTT
.	TRBJ1-2	14	.	TRBV5-5	CASSTGPGGYGYTF	TGTGCCAGCAGCACCGGGCCCGGGGGCTATGGCTACACCTTC
.	TRBJ1-1	13	.	TRBV18	CASSPSRDTEAFF	TGTGCCAGCTCTCCTAGTAGGGACACTGAAGCTTTCTTT
.	TRBJ2-7	15	TRBD2	TRBV6-5	CASRRLAAPSYEQYF	TGTGCCAGCAGGAGACTAGCGGCACCTTCCTACGAGCAGTACTTC
.	TRBJ2-3	15	.	TRBV6-1	CASSVVQRGTDTQYF	TGTGCCAGCAGTGTAGTACAAAGGGGCACAGATACGCAGTATTTT
.	TRBJ2-1	15	.	TRBV5-6	CASSPRLVSYNEQFF	TGTGCCAGCAGCCCGAGGTTGGTTTCCTACAATGAGCAGTTCTTC
.	TRBJ2-5	14	TRBD1	TRBV5-4	CASKRGGTGETQYF	TGTGCCAGCAAACGAGGGGGCACGGGAGAGACCCAGTACTTC
.	TRBJ2-1	16	.	TRBV4-2	CASSQEGAGGLNEQFF	TGTGCCAGCAGCCAAGAGGGCGCTGGAGGGCTCAATGAGCAGTTCTTC
.	TRBJ2-4	16	.	TRBV2	CASSVFPMSGPNIQYF	TGTGCCAGCAGTGTCTTTCCGATGTCGGGGCCAAACATTCAGTACTTC
.	TRBJ1-2	13	.	TRBV14	CASSESPLYGYTF	TGTGCCAGCAGCGAGTCTCCCCTATATGGCTACACCTTC
.	TRBJ2-7	15	.	TRBV27	CASSLLGRNSYEQYF	TGTGCCAGCAGTCTCCTGGGGCGGAACTCCTACGAGCAGTACTTC
once	TRBJ1-1	15	.	TRBV19	CASSRDRRQNTEAFF	TGTGCCAGTAGTCGTGACAGGAGACAAAACACTGAAGCTTTCTTT
.	TRBJ2-7	11	.	TRBV27	CASTLGGEQYF	TGTGCCAGCACCCTCGGGGGCGAGCAGTACTTC
.	TRBJ1-2	13	TRBD1	TRBV29-1	CSVPGQGLYGYTF	TGCAGCGTTCCGGGACAGGGCCTCTATGGCTACACCTTC
.	TRBJ1-5	12	.	TRBV4-1	CASSQGTDPQHF	TGCGCCAGCAGCCAAGGGACGGATCCCCAGCATTTT
.	TRBJ2-3	15	.	TRBV10-3	CAISPTGSSTDTQYF	TGTGCCATCAGTCCTACAGGATCTAGCACAGATACGCAGTATTTT
.	TRBJ1-4	17	TRBD1	TRBV28	CASSLYVPGQRNEKLFF	TGTGCCAGCAGTTTATACGTCCCGGGACAGAGGAATGAAAAACTGTTTTTT
.	TRBJ1-2	17	.	TRBV7-2	CASSSQTPGTLEGGYTF	TGTGCCAGCAGCTCCCAGACCCCCGGGACACTGGAGGGTGGCTACACCTTC
.	TRBJ1-2	14	.	TRBV9	CASSVGSVPYGYTF	TGTGCCAGCAGCGTAGGTTCCGTTCCCTATGGCTACACCTTC
.	TRBJ2-7	15	TRBD2	TRBV5-4	CASSFQRGVGSEQYF	TGTGCCAGCAGCTTTCAGCGGGGTGTAGGGAGCGAGCAGTACTTC
.	TRBJ2-3	16	TRBD1	TRBV5-1	CASSLVRTGGQDTQYF	TGCGCCAGCAGCTTGGTTCGGACAGGGGGGCAAGATACGCAGTATTTT
.	TRBJ2-7	14	.	TRBV11-2	CASSLDRDFGEQYF	TGTGCCAGCAGCCTTGACAGGGACTTCGGCGAGCAGTACTTC
.	TRBJ2-1	17	TRBD2	TRBV6-1	CASSATRASGPRNEQFF	TGTGCCAGCAGTGCTACCCGGGCTAGCGGGCCTAGGAATGAGCAGTTCTTC
.	TRBJ1-5	13	.	TRBV28	CASVRSGAQPQHF	TGTGCCAGCGTCCGTTCAGGGGCCCAGCCCCAGCATTTT
few	TRBJ1-2	15	.	TRBV28	CASSFPSGASYGYTF	TGTGCCAGCAGTTTCCCCAGTGGAGCCAGCTATGGCTACACCTTC
.	TRBJ2-3	15	.	TRBV25-1	CASSEGVGGTSTQYF	TGTGCCAGCAGTGAAGGGGTAGGGGGGACCAGTACGCAGTATTTT
.	TRBJ2-2	13	.	TRBV11-2	CASSLQVTGELFF	TGTGCCAGCAGCTTACAAGTCACCGGGGAGCTGTTTTTT
.	TRBJ2-7	16	TRBD2	TRBV5-8	CASSAGTSGSTYEQYF	TGTGCCAGCAGCGCGGGGACTAGCGGGAGTACCTACGAGCAGTACTTC
.	TRBJ2-3	13	TRBD2	TRBV10-3	CAIRSGGTDTQYF	TGTGCCATCAGGAGCGGGGGCACAGATACGCAGTATTTT
.	TRBJ2-1	15	TRBD2	TRBV10-2	CASSRTSGGAHEQFF	TGCGCCAGCAGTAGAACTAGCGGGGGGGCCCATGAGCAGTTCTTC
.	TRBJ1-4	15	.	TRBV4-2	CASSQESWGPRKLFF	TGTGCCAGCAGCCAAGAGTCCTGGGGTCCGAGGAAACTGTTTTTT
.	TRBJ2-2	15	TRBD1	TRBV7-2	CASSRPGQGTGELFF	TGTGCCAGCAGCCGACCGGGACAGGGGACCGGGGAGCTGTTTTTT
once	TRBJ2-3	14	.	TRBV6-6	CASSSPPRTDTQYF	TGTGCCAGCAGTTCCCCACCTCGCACAGATACGCAGTATTTT
once	TRBJ2-5	12	.	TRBV29-1	CSELSGARTQYF	TGCAGCGAGCTCTCGGGGGCACGGACCCAGTACTTC
.	TRBJ2-7	15	.	TRBV5-8	CASSLVEAWRHEQYF	TGTGCCAGCAGCTTGGTCGAGGCCTGGCGCCACGAGCAGTACTTC
.	TRBJ2-3	15	.	TRBV7-3	CASSPDLGGQDTQYF	TGTGCCAGCAGCCCCGACCTCGGGGGACAAGATACGCAGTATTTT
once	TRBJ2-3	13	.	TRBV7-3	CASSPTFTDTQYF	TGTGCCAGCAGCCCTACCTTTACAGATACGCAGTATTTT
.	TRBJ2-7	14	TRBD2	TRBV27	CASTSSGRAYEQYF	TGTGCCAGTACCTCTAGCGGGAGGGCCTACGAGCAGTACTTC
.	TRBJ1-4	14	.	TRBV5-1	CASSLGGLEEKLFF	TGCGCCAGCAGCTTGGGGGGTCTGGAAGAAAAACTGTTTTTT